This is a list of T cell receptor beta chains from one sample in a study of post-analysis software for immune sequencing data. TCRdb re-called the PCR reads through MiXCR, storing one row per CDR3 protein. The sample has over 700,000 distinct CDR3 sequences, roughly 27% seen once. Sequencing was performed on blood. These receptors came from a girl aged 10 to 17 with multiple sclerosis. Each CDR3 is given with its conserved first and last residue. A D gene is named only where the DNA matches it firmly. Not every row has a clone size; where given, it reads once, few, many or a size class.

j_call | v_call | d_call | clone_size | cdr3_nt | cdr3_aa
TRBJ2-6 | TRBV7-8 | TRBD1 | NA | TGTGCCAGCAGTTTAATTGACAGGGTAGGATCTGGGGCCAACGTCCTGACTTTC | CASSLIDRVGSGANVLTF
TRBJ2-3 | TRBV11-2 | TRBD1 | few | TGTGCCAGCATCCAGCCGGGACAGGGGAAACATACGCAGTATTTT | CASIQPGQGKHTQYF
TRBJ2-4 | TRBV6-2/TRBV6-3 | TRBD2 | NA | TGTGCCAGCAGGCATGGTTCGCGGGAGCAGTACTTC | CASRHGSREQYF
TRBJ2-1 | TRBV9 | NA | NA | TGTGCCAGCAGCGTAGCGGAGAATGAGCAGTTCTTC | CASSVAENEQFF
TRBJ1-4 | TRBV5-1 | TRBD1 | NA | TGCGCCAGCAGCTACCAGGGGGCAGGTGAAAAACTGTTTTTT | CASSYQGAGEKLFF
TRBJ2-7 | TRBV6-1 | TRBD2 | few | TGTGCCAGCATGACCCTAGCGGGAGGACTCTACGAGCAGTACTTC | CASMTLAGGLYEQYF
TRBJ2-3 | TRBV4-1 | TRBD1 | once | TGCGCCAGCAGCCAAGATCAGGGGGAGCCGCAGTATTTT | CASSQDQGEPQYF
TRBJ2-7 | TRBV20-1 | NA | many | TGCAGTGCTAGAGATCCGCGGGGCTCCTACGAGCAGTACTTC | CSARDPRGSYEQYF
TRBJ2-4 | TRBV10-3 | TRBD2 | few | TGTGCCATCAGTGAGTCGGGGCTAGCGGGAGCCAAAAACATTCAGTACTTC | CAISESGLAGAKNIQYF
TRBJ1-6 | TRBV20-1 | NA | few | TGCAGTGCCCTCGGGACGGAAGATTCACCCCTCCACTTT | CSALGTEDSPLHF
TRBJ2-7 | TRBV2 | TRBD1 | NA | TGTGCCAGCAGTGAATGGGGGCAGGGGGTCTACGAGCAGTACTTC | CASSEWGQGVYEQYF
TRBJ2-1 | TRBV24-1 | TRBD2 | NA | TGTGCCACCAGTGATTTCGGCGGGAGCTTTAATGAGCAGTTCTTC | CATSDFGGSFNEQFF
TRBJ1-1 | TRBV5-4 | NA | few | TGTGCCAGCAGCTTGGTTCGCGGGGGCATCGAAGCTTTCTTT | CASSLVRGGIEAFF
TRBJ1-2 | TRBV3-1 | NA | NA | TGTGCCAGCAGCCAAGGGCTTCGGGAAGGGCCGTATGGCTACACCTTC | CASSQGLREGPYGYTF
TRBJ1-1 | TRBV12-3/TRBV12-4 | NA | NA | TGTACCAGCAGAGGAGGAAAAAACACTGAGGCTTTCTTT | CTSRGGKNTEAFF
TRBJ1-6 | TRBV2 | TRBD1 | NA | TGTGCCAGCAGGGGGGACAGCTCCTATAATTCACCCCTCCACTTT | CASRGDSSYNSPLHF
TRBJ2-7 | TRBV18 | NA | few | TGTGCCAGCTCACCACTAGACCCGGGACACGGCTCCGAGCAGTACTTC | CASSPLDPGHGSEQYF
TRBJ1-2 | TRBV29-1 | NA | NA | TGCAGCGTGGACTCCAGGGGAATCTCAGGCTACACCTTC | CSVDSRGISGYTF
TRBJ1-2 | TRBV4-3 | NA | few | TGCGCCAGCAGCCAAGATATTCGGGGAGGTGGCTACACCTTC | CASSQDIRGGGYTF
TRBJ2-1 | TRBV3-1 | TRBD1 | once | TGTGCCAGCAGCCGAGTCCCGGGACAGGGGGCTCTGAGCTCCTACAATGAGCAGTTCTTC | CASSRVPGQGALSSYNEQFF
TRBJ1-6 | TRBV10-3 | TRBD1 | many | TGTGCCAGACAGGGGGCGTTGAATTCACCCCTCCACTTT | CARQGALNSPLHF
TRBJ1-1 | TRBV7-9 | NA | NA | TGTGCCAGCAGCCCCAGTGGGCGGGACACTGAAGCTTTCTTT | CASSPSGRDTEAFF
TRBJ2-5 | TRBV11-2 | TRBD2 | NA | TGTGCCAGCAGCCCAACTGTCCAGCGGGAGTATGAGACCCAGTACTTC | CASSPTVQREYETQYF
TRBJ1-1 | TRBV5-1 | TRBD1 | NA | TGCGCCAGCAGCTTGCGACAGGGGGCGACTGAAGCTTTCTTT | CASSLRQGATEAFF
TRBJ2-1 | TRBV3-1 | NA | NA | TGTGCCAGCAGCCCCATAAGGACACCGAACAATGAGCAGTTCTTC | CASSPIRTPNNEQFF
TRBJ1-2 | TRBV7-9 | NA | few | TGTGCCAGCAGCCCGGCTTATGGCTACACCTTC | CASSPAYGYTF
TRBJ2-7 | TRBV24-1 | NA | NA | TGTGCCACCAGTGACCGCTCGGACAGCTACGAGCAGTACTTC | CATSDRSDSYEQYF
TRBJ2-3 | TRBV4-3 | TRBD2 | few | TGCGCCAGCAGCCTCCTAGCGGATAGCACAGATACGCAGTATTTT | CASSLLADSTDTQYF
TRBJ2-1 | TRBV12-3/TRBV12-4 | NA | NA | TGTGCCAGCAGTTCAGGGGGGACTAGCAATGAGCAGTTCTTC | CASSSGGTSNEQFF
TRBJ2-1 | TRBV7-9 | NA | few | TGTGCCAGCAGCCCTTCGGTGGCGTCCAATGAGCAGTTCTTC | CASSPSVASNEQFF
TRBJ2-3 | TRBV7-9 | NA | NA | TGTGCCAGCAGCTTTACCCGGGACGCTCCCCCCACAGATACGCAGTATTTT | CASSFTRDAPPTDTQYF
TRBJ2-6 | TRBV10-2 | TRBD1 | NA | TGCGCCAGCAGTACAGGGGGCCCCCACTCTGGGGCCAACGTCCTGACTTTC | CASSTGGPHSGANVLTF
TRBJ2-5 | TRBV7-9 | TRBD2 | NA | TGTGCCAGCAGCGGGCTGACTAGCGGGAGCTCCCAAGAGACCCAGTACTTC | CASSGLTSGSSQETQYF
TRBJ2-7 | TRBV4-1 | TRBD1 | few | TGCGCCAGCAGCCATGTATCCGGGACAGCTTCCTACGAGCAGTACTTC | CASSHVSGTASYEQYF
TRBJ1-1 | TRBV5-5 | NA | few | TGTGCCAGCGGCAGGGTGGGAGGTAACACTGAAGCTTTCTTT | CASGRVGGNTEAFF
TRBJ2-1 | TRBV9 | NA | NA | TGTGCCAGCAGCAGTTCCTTAGGCCATTCCTACAATGAGCAGTTCTTC | CASSSSLGHSYNEQFF
TRBJ1-1 | TRBV7-9 | NA | NA | TGTGCCAGCAGCGCGCGGACCCAACTAAGGAGCACTGAAGCTTTCTTT | CASSARTQLRSTEAFF
TRBJ1-2 | TRBV20-1 | NA | NA | TGCAGTGCTAGAGGGGGTGGCGGCAGATATGGCTACACCTTC | CSARGGGGRYGYTF
TRBJ1-2 | TRBV28 | TRBD1 | NA | TGTGCCAGCAGATGGACAGGGGAGGTGAATGGCTACACCTTC | CASRWTGEVNGYTF
TRBJ1-5 | TRBV9 | NA | NA | TGTGCCGGCAGCGCAGGAGACGGGAATCAGCCCCAGCATTTT | CAGSAGDGNQPQHF
TRBJ2-3 | TRBV12-3/TRBV12-4 | NA | NA | TGTGCCAGCAGTTTTAACGCCCGCCCAGATACGCAGTATTTT | CASSFNARPDTQYF
TRBJ2-7 | TRBV29-1 | NA | NA | TGCAGCGCCCTCGGCAGCTCCTACGAGCAGTACTTC | CSALGSSYEQYF
TRBJ1-1 | TRBV29-1 | NA | few | TGCAGCTTTCGACGGAACACTGAAGCTTTCTTT | CSFRRNTEAFF
TRBJ2-3 | TRBV20-1 | NA | few | TGCAGTGCTAGAGTTTACTATTCAGATACGCAGTATTTT | CSARVYYSDTQYF
TRBJ1-4 | TRBV15 | NA | few | TGTGCCACCAGCAGAGAAGGGTATGGGAGGGGATCGGAAAAACTGTTTTTT | CATSREGYGRGSEKLFF
TRBJ2-3 | TRBV6-6 | NA | many | TGTGCCAGCAGTTACAGGGGCAGGGCAGATACGCAGTATTTT | CASSYRGRADTQYF
TRBJ2-7 | TRBV28 | NA | NA | TGTGCCAGCAGAAACGGGACAACTGGCTACTTC | CASRNGTTGYF
TRBJ2-3 | TRBV29-1 | NA | NA | TGCAGTGTCTCAACGTATCCAGATACGCAGTATTTT | CSVSTYPDTQYF
TRBJ2-7 | TRBV12-3/TRBV12-4 | NA | many | TGTGCCAGCAGTTTCAGAGAGGGTGGCGAGCAGTACTTC | CASSFREGGEQYF
TRBJ1-5 | TRBV3-1 | NA | NA | TGTGCCAGCAGCTACTCGCCGCGTAATCAGCCCCAGCATTTT | CASSYSPRNQPQHF
TRBJ1-4 | TRBV5-5 | NA | once | TGTGCCAGCAGCTTGGGAACCGGGACCCTAGAAAAACTGTTTTTT | CASSLGTGTLEKLFF
TRBJ1-2 | TRBV3-1 | TRBD1 | NA | TGTGCCAGCAGCCCCGACAGGGAAGTGCGGGGCTACACCTTC | CASSPDREVRGYTF
TRBJ1-5 | TRBV6-5 | TRBD1 | few | TGTGCCAGCAGACGGGGACAGTGGAGCAATCAGCCCCAGCATTTT | CASRRGQWSNQPQHF
TRBJ2-7 | TRBV5-1 | TRBD1 | NA | TGCGCCAGCAGTCCTACCCGGACAGGACACAATGAGCAGTACTTC | CASSPTRTGHNEQYF
TRBJ1-6 | TRBV7-2 | NA | NA | TGTGCCAGCAGCCATTGGGGCCCGACTGCCCAAGGATCACCCCTCCACTTT | CASSHWGPTAQGSPLHF
TRBJ2-5 | TRBV20-1 | NA | NA | TGCAGTGCTAGAGATGTATTAGGGAGACAAGAGACCCAGTACTTC | CSARDVLGRQETQYF
TRBJ1-1 | TRBV15 | TRBD1 | NA | TGTGCCACCAGCAAAGGGGACAGGGGGAACACTGAAGCTTTCTTT | CATSKGDRGNTEAFF
TRBJ2-7 | TRBV3-1 | TRBD2 | few | TGTGCCAGCAGCGACGACCCAGCCGGGACTAGCTCACCCTTCGGGCAGTACTTC | CASSDDPAGTSSPFGQYF
TRBJ2-1 | TRBV6-1 | NA | NA | TGTGCCAGTTCCCCGACATTGGCGGGGAGCCATGTAGGCAATGAGCAGTTCTTC | CASSPTLAGSHVGNEQFF